This T cell receptor beta chain was sequenced during a study of cytotoxic CD8 clonotypes in ibrutinib-treated CLL. Findings and caveats of the study: The study sampled sustained-remission and progressing patients at different times. Under therapy, public clonotypes either contracted or stayed stable, and they were uncommon.

For this clone: The antigen is undetermined.

Deep sequencing aimed at 1 in 200,000 to 1 in 1 million T cells' resolution. TCRdb's table, derived via immunoSEQ multiplex PCR, lists solely in-frame clones and lacks some. The sample contains some 160,000 clones, 70% to 85% of which appear only once. Germline lookup yields CDR1 MNHEY and CDR2 SVGAGI. This CDR3 has 15 amino acids. With V trimmed by 6 bases and J by 3 bases, 5 bases remained unmatched. The specimen was PBMCs, collected after 12 months of ibrutinib treatment. This TCR came from a human donor with chronic lymphocytic leukemia. This chain connects TRBV6-5 to TRBJ2-7, with 13 bases identical to TRBD2. The CDR3 bases are TGTGCCAGCAGGACGGGACTAGCGGGGATCTACGAGCAGTACTTC. It yields the protein CASRTGLAGIYEQYF.